The 27 T cell receptor beta chains below all came from one sample that was sequenced in a study of control samples from healthy donors and cancer patients. The protocol was immunoSEQ multiplex PCR, while the TCRdb copy is restricted to in-frame clones and leaves out a portion. The sample shows approximately 89,000 clones, around 87% of them seen only once. The sample was blood. These receptors were obtained from a man aged 45-65 years in good health.

V is TRBV2 and J is TRBJ1-4; possible D gene TRBD1, 5 bases. The CDR3 runs to 14 residues. The V gene lost 6 bases and the J gene lost 4 bases, with 12 bases spanning the gap. Germline V gene data show CDR1 as SNHLY and CDR2 as FYNNEI. The CDR3 DNA sequence: TGTGCCAGCAGCGAGACAGCGATTAATGAAAAACTGTTTTTT. Protein: CASSETAINEKLFF.

Written as DNA, the CDR3 is TGTGCCAGCAGCCAACCGGGACAGGGCTATGGCTACACCTTC. Amino acids: CASSQPGQGYGYTF. The chain employs TRBV3-1 (or the pseudogene TRBV3-2) and TRBJ1-2, with 9 bases matching TRBD1. V lost 2 bases and J lost 4; bases outside the gene matches: 2. The germline V gene encodes CDR1 LGHDT and CDR2 YNNKEL (reference sequence). The CDR3 runs to 14 residues.

The chain couples TRBV28 to TRBJ1-2; possible D gene TRBD1, 6 bases. CDR1 and CDR2 (germline): MDHEN, SYDVKM. The CDR3 contains 12 residues. V lost 7 bases, J lost 9 bases, and 15 bases lay in between. Written as DNA, the CDR3 is TGTGCCAGCACCACAGGGACCCTGAGCTACACCTTC. Translation gives CASTTGTLSYTF.

The rearrangement joins TRBV11-1 to TRBJ1-1; 8 bases match TRBD1. Per the germline V gene, CDR1 is SGHAT and CDR2 is FQDESV (reference sequence). Trimming removed 3 bases from V and 0 bases from J; junction bases left unmatched: 3. This CDR3 has 15 residues. The CDR3 region is CASSFPGGMNTEAFF. The CDR3, as DNA: TGTGCCAGCAGCTTCCCAGGGGGCATGAACACTGAAGCTTTCTTT.

The rearrangement links TRBV7-9 to TRBJ2-2; TRBD2 matches at 11 bases. Germline CDR1 reads SEHNR; CDR2 reads FQNEAQ (reference sequence). The CDR3 spans 15 residues. Germline trimming cut 8 bases from V and 7 bases from J; bases unmatched to any gene: 9. CDR3 coding DNA: TGTGCCAGCGGATCGACTAGCGGGACTATCGGGGAGCTGTTTTTT. Amino acids: CASGSTSGTIGELFF.

This clone was recorded once. The chain links TRBV3-1 (or the pseudogene TRBV3-2) to TRBJ2-5; 15 bases fit TRBD2. This CDR3 spans 18 amino acids. Trimming at V came to 1 base and at J to 5 bases, leaving 8 bases not matched to a gene. In germline, CDR1 is LGHDT, CDR2 YNNKEL (reference sequence). CDR3 in amino acids: CASSQAPGLAGGRETQYF. Written as DNA, the CDR3 is TGTGCCAGCAGCCAAGCTCCCGGACTAGCGGGGGGGAGGGAGACCCAGTACTTC.

The J gene is TRBJ2-7, the V gene TRBV24-1; 10 positions match TRBD2. CDR3 length equals 16 residues. Germline V gene sequence: CDR1 KGHDR, CDR2 SFDVKD. Losses at the gene ends were 4 bases for V and 1 base for J; bases not matched to a gene: 6. As DNA, the CDR3 is TGTGCCACCAGTGACAGCGGGAGGGGCCCTTCCTACGAGCAGTACTTC. It encodes CATSDSGRGPSYEQYF.

DNA for the CDR3: TGTGCCAGCAGCGTCAGAGCCCCGAGGTGGGTTTCTAACTATGGCTACACCTTC. Translated: CASSVRAPRWVSNYGYTF. The chain is built from TRBV2 and TRBJ1-2; D not certain. In germline, CDR1 is SNHLY, CDR2 FYNNEI. This CDR3 is built from 18 residues. The ends were cut back, 6 bases at V and 0 bases at J, with 23 bases in the middle.

The rearrangement uses TRBV6-5 and TRBJ2-5, with D hard to call. The CDR3 length is 10 residues. From germline, CDR1 is MNHEY and CDR2 SVGAGI. Trimming stripped 11 bases from V and 7 bases from J, with 11 bases between. DNA of the CDR3: TGTGCCCCTCCCGATCTGACCCAGTACTTC. Residues: CAPPDLTQYF.

In DNA form, the CDR3 reads TGTGCCAGTGGAGGGGCGAATAATTCACCCCTCCACTTT. Translated: CASGGANNSPLHF. The genes are TRBV6-5 and TRBJ1-6; perhaps TRBD1 as D (5 bases). V was clipped by 9 bases and J by 5 bases, with 11 bases between them. The CDR3 has 13 amino acids. CDR1 and CDR2 (germline): MNHEY, SVGAGI.

The chain recombines TRBV3-1 (or the pseudogene TRBV3-2) with TRBJ2-7; D may match TRBD1 or TRBD2 (5 bases each). Between the trimmed V and J ends, which lost 4 bases and 6 bases, there was a span of 13 bases. Germline CDR1 and CDR2: LGHDT and YNNKEL (reference sequence). The CDR3 extends over 13 amino acids. The CDR3 DNA reads as TGTGCCAGCAGCCCCTATACAGGAGGCGAGCAGTACGTC. It yields the protein CASSPYTGGEQYV.

This clone was counted a single time. This chain uses TRBV14 with TRBJ2-5; D remains ambiguous. CDR1 is SGHDN and CDR2 is FVKESK in the germline V gene. This CDR3 is 15 amino acids long. V was trimmed by 4 bases and J by 5 bases, leaving 17 bases between them. The CDR3 sequence is CASSRSSGVWETQYF. The CDR3 nucleotides are TGTGCCAGCAGCCGGTCCTCCGGCGTGTGGGAGACCCAGTACTTC.

The gene calls are TRBV6-5 and TRBJ2-7; 11 bases agree with TRBD2. Trimming removed 0 bases from V and 2 bases from J; junction bases left unmatched: 3. Germline CDR1 and CDR2: MNHEY and SVGAGI. This CDR3 is built from 16 residues. CDR3 sequence (DNA): TGTGCCAGCAGTTACTCTCTAGCGGGAGGTACCTACGAGCAGTACTTC. Protein sequence: CASSYSLAGGTYEQYF.

This sequence joins TRBV30 and TRBJ1-5; unclear D gene. Trimming stripped 0 bases from V and 7 bases from J, with 10 bases between. The CDR3 covers 13 residues. Germline loops: CDR1 GTSNPN, CDR2 SVGIG (reference sequence). The CDR3 is CAWSVSRYQPQHF. CDR3 bases: TGTGCCTGGAGTGTAAGTAGGTACCAGCCCCAGCATTTT.

The chain recombines TRBV24-1 with TRBJ2-7; D call uncertain. Trimming stripped 9 bases from V and 6 bases from J, with 17 bases between. CDR1 and CDR2 from the germline V gene are KGHDR and SFDVKD. CDR3 size: 13 residues. CDR3 sequence: CATSSWLRSEQYF. In nucleotides, the CDR3 is TGTGCCACCTCCTCGTGGCTTAGGAGCGAGCAGTACTTC.

The chain uses TRBV19 and TRBJ2-7; tentative D call: TRBD2 (5 bases). Germline assignment: CDR1 LNHDA and CDR2 SQIVND (reference sequence). Trimming removed 6 bases from V and 0 bases from J, with 12 bases in between. The CDR3 sequence is 14 residues long. The DNA for the CDR3 is TGTGCCAGTAGGCCAGCGGCTACCTCCTACGAGCAGTACGTC. Translation gives CASRPAATSYEQYV.

The rearrangement uses TRBV4-1 and TRBJ2-5, with D possibly matching TRBD1 (6 bases). The V end lost 2 bases, the J end lost 1 base, and 11 bases lay between the germline ends. This CDR3 region has 15 residues. Germline values: CDR1 MGHRA, CDR2 YSYEKL. The CDR3 sequence is CASSQPGVLQETQYF. The CDR3 region has the DNA TGCGCCAGCAGCCAACCAGGGGTCCTCCAAGAGACCCAGTACTTC.

The chain employs TRBV4-3 and TRBJ2-1, with 8 bases that match TRBD2. V gave up 4 bases and J gave up 8 bases; unmatched junction bases: 10. CDR3 length: 15 residues. CDR1 and CDR2 from the germline V gene are LGHNA and YSLEER. CDR3 region: CASSLSGRGLDEQFF. DNA for the CDR3: TGCGCCAGCAGCCTGAGCGGGAGAGGGTTGGATGAGCAGTTCTTC.

There are a few counts of this clone. The chain recombines TRBV3-1 (or the pseudogene TRBV3-2) with TRBJ2-1, with D hard to call. The CDR3 runs to 11 residues. Germline CDR1 and CDR2: LGHDT and YNNKEL (reference sequence). V was shortened by 3 bases and J by 10 bases, with 7 bases between the two germline ends. The CDR3 DNA is TGTGCCAGCAGCCAGGGATTGGAGCAGTTCTTC. Its protein product is CASSQGLEQFF.

The genes are TRBV18 and TRBJ2-6; weak D call: TRBD2 (5 bases). Germline V gives CDR1 KGHSH, CDR2 LQKENI. The CDR3 has 17 amino acids. V was shortened by 3 bases and J by 0 bases, with 12 bases between the two germline ends. Written as DNA, the CDR3 is TGTGCCAGCTCACCTCGAACGGGGAACTCTGGGGCCAACGTCCTGACTTTC. This translates into CASSPRTGNSGANVLTF.

This chain links TRBV18 with TRBJ2-7, with D perhaps matching TRBD1 (5 bases). The ends were cut back, 4 bases at V and 2 bases at J, with 9 bases in the middle. Germline V gene lookup returns CDR1 KGHSH and CDR2 LQKENI. This CDR3 is built from 13 residues. For the CDR3, the DNA is TGTGCCAGCTCACAGGGGTTCCCCTACGAGCAGTACTTC. It specifies CASSQGFPYEQYF. The whole variable domain, remainder taken from reference TRBV18 and TRBJ2-7, is NAGVMQNPRHLVRRRGQEARLRCSPMKGHSHVYWYRQLPEEGLKFMVYLQKENIIDESGMPKERFSAEFPKEGPSILRIQQVVRGDSAAYFCASSQGFPYEQYFGPGTRLTVT.

The chain employs TRBV27 and TRBJ2-2; tentatively, D is TRBD2 (6 bases). The CDR3 loop spans 15 amino acids. V lost 2 bases and J lost 5, with 12 bases in between. Germline CDR1 and CDR2: MNHEY and SMNVEV (reference sequence). The CDR3 protein is CASSLDPAGTGELFF. DNA of the CDR3: TGTGCCAGCAGTTTAGACCCCGCGGGAACCGGGGAGCTGTTTTTT.

The rearrangement joins TRBV7-2 to TRBJ1-5; no clear D gene. The V gene lost 2 bases and the J gene lost 0 bases, with 8 bases spanning the gap. The CDR3 runs to 15 residues. Germline V lookup: CDR1 SGHTA, CDR2 FQGNSA. The CDR3 nucleotides read TGTGCCAGCAGCTTAAAGGCTTCTAGCAATCAGCCCCAGCATTTT. The encoded protein is CASSLKASSNQPQHF.

The chain carries TRBV15 and TRBJ1-4; unclear D gene. The V gene's germline CDR1 is LNHNV and CDR2 YYDKDF (reference sequence). The germline V and J ends were trimmed by 0 bases and 11 bases, with 7 bases remaining between them. This CDR3 has 12 amino acids. CDR3 sequence: CATSREGGKLFF. The CDR3 nucleotides read TGTGCCACCAGCAGAGAAGGCGGGAAACTGTTTTTT.

The V and J genes are TRBV4-1 and TRBJ1-2; D gene unclear. In germline, CDR1 is MGHRA, CDR2 YSYEKL. V was clipped by 0 bases and J by 4 bases, with 6 bases between them. The CDR3 loop spans 13 amino acids. In nucleotides, the CDR3 is TGCGCCAGCAGCCAAGATTGGACCTATGGCTACACCTTC. Translation gives CASSQDWTYGYTF.

This clone was observed once. The chain employs TRBV20-1 and TRBJ2-5; D possibly corresponds to TRBD2 (6 bases). V lost 3 bases, J lost 5 bases, and 7 bases lay in between. Germline CDR1 reads DFQATT; CDR2 reads SNEGSKA (reference sequence). This CDR3 region has 11 residues. The CDR3 nucleotides read TGCAGTGCTAGCGGGGGTGAGACCCAGTACTTC. Protein product: CSASGGETQYF.

This chain links TRBV6-5 with TRBJ2-2, with D possibly TRBD1 on 7 matching bases. The ends were cut back, 6 bases at V and 4 bases at J, with 9 bases in the middle. This CDR3 is 13 amino acids long. Germline V gene data show CDR1 as MNHEY and CDR2 as SVGAGI. The CDR3 DNA is TGTGCCAGCAGGCGGGACAGCACCGGGGAGCTGTTTTTT. Encoded protein: CASRRDSTGELFF.